This paragraph reports one T cell receptor beta chain. CDR1 and CDR2 (germline): SEHNR, FQNEAQ (reference sequence). Trimming took off 4 bases at V and 4 bases at J, with 16 bases between the two ends. The CDR3 runs to 15 residues. The sample is drawn from a study of T cell changes during pregnancy in multiple sclerosis. TCRdb's table, derived via immunoSEQ multiplex PCR, lists solely in-frame clones and lacks some. The sample has tens of thousands of clones; around 93% are singletons. V and J are TRBV7-9 and TRBJ1-2; D unresolved. The TCR sequence derives from a female donor in good health, enrolled as a control in a pregnancy study. The sequences come from peripheral blood, collected in the second trimester of pregnancy. CDR3 sequence (DNA): TGTGCCAGCAGCTGGACGAGGGAGTCCGTCTATGGCTACACCTTC. This gives the protein CASSWTRESVYGYTF.